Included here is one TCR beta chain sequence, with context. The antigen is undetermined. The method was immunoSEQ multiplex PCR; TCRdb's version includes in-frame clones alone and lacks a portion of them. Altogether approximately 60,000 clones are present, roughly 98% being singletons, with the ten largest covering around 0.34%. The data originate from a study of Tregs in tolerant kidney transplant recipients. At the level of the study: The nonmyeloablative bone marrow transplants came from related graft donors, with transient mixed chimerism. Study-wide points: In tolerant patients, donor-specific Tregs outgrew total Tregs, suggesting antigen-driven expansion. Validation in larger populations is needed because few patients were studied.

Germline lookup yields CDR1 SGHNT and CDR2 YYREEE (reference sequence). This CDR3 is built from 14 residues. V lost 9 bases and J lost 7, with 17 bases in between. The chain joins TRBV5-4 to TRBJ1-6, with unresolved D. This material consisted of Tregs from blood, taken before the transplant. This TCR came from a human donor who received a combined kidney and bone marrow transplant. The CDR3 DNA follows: TGTGCCACCCGCAAGCGGGCTAAGAATTCACCCCTCCACTTT. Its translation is CATRKRAKNSPLHF.